This TCR beta chain was profiled in a study of vaccination and CD4 T cells after COVID-19. The assay that was used to sequence DNA from cultured CD4+ T cells was the Oncomine TCR Beta short-read assay. TCRdb re-called the PCR reads through MiXCR, storing one row per CDR3 protein. The sample consists of some 6,200 distinct CDR3 sequences, under 35% of them appearing once. In its sample, this clonotype is large. Its antigen is unidentified. Treatment meaning: approximately 11-day PBMC culture with coronavirus spike peptide pools or control peptides (ViraFEST assay). Trimming removed 3 bases at V and 5 bases at J, with 11 bases between. CDR3 length equals 14 residues. Germline V gives CDR1 DFQATT, CDR2 SNEGSKA (reference sequence).

This material consisted of CD4+ T cells from blood, cultured in vitro, taken after SARS-CoV-2 vaccination. This TCR was recovered from a human donor who had recovered from COVID-19. The V gene is TRBV20-1, the J gene TRBJ1-6; D is unresolved. CDR3 in amino acids: CSARAHGDNSPLHF. The DNA for the CDR3 is TGCAGTGCTAGGGCTCACGGAGATAATTCACCCCTCCACTTT.